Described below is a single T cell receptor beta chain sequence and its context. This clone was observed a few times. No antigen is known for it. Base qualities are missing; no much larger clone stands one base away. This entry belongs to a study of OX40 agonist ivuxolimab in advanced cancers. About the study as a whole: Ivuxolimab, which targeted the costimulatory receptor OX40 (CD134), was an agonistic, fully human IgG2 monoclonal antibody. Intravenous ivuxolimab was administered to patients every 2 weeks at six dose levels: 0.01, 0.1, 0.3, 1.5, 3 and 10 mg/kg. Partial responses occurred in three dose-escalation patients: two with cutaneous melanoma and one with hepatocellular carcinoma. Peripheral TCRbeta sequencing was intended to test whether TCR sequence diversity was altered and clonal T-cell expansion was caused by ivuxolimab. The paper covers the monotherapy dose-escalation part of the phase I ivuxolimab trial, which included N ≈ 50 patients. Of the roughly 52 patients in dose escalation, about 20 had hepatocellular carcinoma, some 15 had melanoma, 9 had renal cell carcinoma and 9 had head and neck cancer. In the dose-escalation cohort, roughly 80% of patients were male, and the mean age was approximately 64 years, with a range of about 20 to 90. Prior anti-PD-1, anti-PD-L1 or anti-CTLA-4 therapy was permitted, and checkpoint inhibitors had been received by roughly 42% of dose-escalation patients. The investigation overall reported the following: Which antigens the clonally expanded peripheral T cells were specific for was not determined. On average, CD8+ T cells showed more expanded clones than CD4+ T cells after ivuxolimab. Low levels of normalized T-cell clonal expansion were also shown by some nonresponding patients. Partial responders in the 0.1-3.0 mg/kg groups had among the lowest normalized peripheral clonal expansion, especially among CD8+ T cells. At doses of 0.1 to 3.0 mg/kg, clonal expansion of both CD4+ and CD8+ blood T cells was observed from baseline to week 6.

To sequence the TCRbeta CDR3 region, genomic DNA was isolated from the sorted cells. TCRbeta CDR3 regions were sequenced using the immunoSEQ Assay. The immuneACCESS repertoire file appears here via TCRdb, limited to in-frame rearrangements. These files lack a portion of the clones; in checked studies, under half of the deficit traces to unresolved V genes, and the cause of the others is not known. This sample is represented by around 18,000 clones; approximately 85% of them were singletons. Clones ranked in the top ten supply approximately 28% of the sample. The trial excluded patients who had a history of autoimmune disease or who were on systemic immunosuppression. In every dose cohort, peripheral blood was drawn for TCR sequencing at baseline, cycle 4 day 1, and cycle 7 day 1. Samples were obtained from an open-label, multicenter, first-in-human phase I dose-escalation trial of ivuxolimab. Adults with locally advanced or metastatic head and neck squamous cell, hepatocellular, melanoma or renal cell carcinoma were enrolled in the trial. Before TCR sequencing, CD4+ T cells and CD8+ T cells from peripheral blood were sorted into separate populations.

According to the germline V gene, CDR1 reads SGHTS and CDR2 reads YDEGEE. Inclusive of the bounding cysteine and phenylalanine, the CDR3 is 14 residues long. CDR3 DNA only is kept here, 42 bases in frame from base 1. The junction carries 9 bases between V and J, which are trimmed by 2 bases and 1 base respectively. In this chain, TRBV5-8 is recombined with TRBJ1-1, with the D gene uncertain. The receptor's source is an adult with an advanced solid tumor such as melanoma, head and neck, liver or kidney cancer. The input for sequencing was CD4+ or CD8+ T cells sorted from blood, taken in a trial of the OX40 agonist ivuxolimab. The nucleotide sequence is TGTGCCAGCAGCTTTTTCGACTGGAACACTGAAGCTTTCTTT. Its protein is CASSFFDWNTEAFF.